The rows below give T cell receptor beta chains drawn from one sample of a study of cytomegalovirus exposure and HLA in healthy donors. Some clones are missing from TCRdb's copy, which holds only in-frame ones; the method was immunoSEQ multiplex PCR. The data show some 190,000 clones, around 79% seen once. Sequencing was performed on PBMCs. The receptors come from a woman between 50 and 59 years old in good health and CMV-seronegative. Both conserved end residues are part of each CDR3. D genes are given only for firm matches. Clone size, where shown, is once, few, many, or a class for clones that have expanded.

D	size	J	V	DNA	CDR3
TRBD1	-	TRBJ1-2	TRBV19	TGTGCCAGTAAAAGAGGTGGGACAGGGGGCAACTATGGCTACACCTTC	CASKRGGTGGNYGYTF
-	-	TRBJ1-5	TRBV5-1	TGCGCCAGCAGCTTGGCGGCCGGGAGCAATCAGCCCCAGCATTTT	CASSLAAGSNQPQHF
-	few	TRBJ1-5	TRBV15	TGTGCCACCAGCAGAGATAGTCATTCACAGCATTTT	CATSRDSHSQHF
TRBD2	-	TRBJ2-1	TRBV4-3	TGCGCCAGCAGCCAAGAAAGGGGACTAGCTTTCAATGAGCAGTTCTTC	CASSQERGLAFNEQFF
-	-	TRBJ1-1	TRBV18	TGTGCCAGCTCACCACTTGCAGGGATGGCTTTCTTT	CASSPLAGMAFF
-	-	TRBJ1-2	TRBV29-1	TGCAGCGTTCAGGCTTCTAACTATGGCTACACCTTC	CSVQASNYGYTF
TRBD1	-	TRBJ2-2	TRBV30	TGTGCCGCTCACAGGGGGGACACCGGGGAGCTGTTTTTT	CAAHRGDTGELFF
-	-	TRBJ1-3	TRBV18	TGTGCCAGCTCACCAGACAGCCTCTCTGGAAACACCATATATTTT	CASSPDSLSGNTIYF
TRBD1	-	TRBJ1-5	TRBV28	TGTGCCAGCAGCCCCGACAGGGTATATCAGCCCCAGCATTTT	CASSPDRVYQPQHF
TRBD1	-	TRBJ1-2	TRBV28	TGTGCCAGCAGTTCCGGGACAGGGTCGAGCCTCAACTATGGCTACACCTTC	CASSSGTGSSLNYGYTF
-	-	TRBJ1-1	TRBV7-2	TGTGCCAGCAGTCGTCTGACAGGTGAAGCTTTCTTT	CASSRLTGEAFF
TRBD2	-	TRBJ2-3	TRBV28	TGTGCCAGCAGTTTATCTATCGGACTAGCGGGTGACACAGATACGCAGTATTTT	CASSLSIGLAGDTDTQYF
TRBD2	-	TRBJ2-7	TRBV18	TGTGCCAGCTCCCGCCCCGGGACTAGCGGTAGCTCCTACGAGCAGTACTTC	CASSRPGTSGSSYEQYF
TRBD2	-	TRBJ2-1	TRBV7-3	TGTGCCAGCAGCCCCGGAGCGGGAGTGACCTACAATGAGCAGTTCTTC	CASSPGAGVTYNEQFF
TRBD2	-	TRBJ2-3	TRBV2	TGTGCCAGCAGTCGGACTAGTCCCGAGCAGTATTTT	CASSRTSPEQYF
-	-	TRBJ2-4	TRBV28	TGTGCCAGCAGTTTAGGGGAGATTCAGTACTTC	CASSLGEIQYF
TRBD1	once	TRBJ2-7	TRBV28	TGTGCCAGCAGTCAACTGGGACAGGGCCACGAGCAGTACTTC	CASSQLGQGHEQYF
-	-	TRBJ2-3	TRBV4-3	TGCGCCAGCAGCCAACAAGAGACGGGGGGCCTCACAGATACGCAGTATTTT	CASSQQETGGLTDTQYF
-	-	TRBJ1-5	TRBV6-6	TGTGCCAGCAGACGGGAGAATTCGGCGGGTACCCAGCCCCAGCATTTT	CASRRENSAGTQPQHF
TRBD1	-	TRBJ2-5	TRBV5-4	TGTGCCAGCAGCCTCAAGATGTCACAGGGGGTGGGAGAGACCCAGTACTTC	CASSLKMSQGVGETQYF
-	-	TRBJ1-2	TRBV2	TGTGCCAGCAGCCCCAGGGAGGGGTTTTATGGCTACACCTTC	CASSPREGFYGYTF
TRBD1	few	TRBJ1-1	TRBV2	TGTGCCAGCAGTGAAGCCAGACAGGGAGGAGCTTTCTTT	CASSEARQGGAFF
-	-	TRBJ2-7	TRBV18	TGTGCCAGCTCACGCCGGGGCCTGCCGGGGGACGAGCAGTACTTC	CASSRRGLPGDEQYF
TRBD1	-	TRBJ1-1	TRBV7-9	TGTGCCAGCAGACGGGACAGGGTGCATGCTTTCTTT	CASRRDRVHAFF
TRBD2	-	TRBJ2-3	TRBV2	TGTGCCAGCAGTGAAGGCGGGGGACGCACAGATACGCAGTATTTT	CASSEGGGRTDTQYF
-	once	TRBJ1-2	TRBV7-3	TGTGCCAGCAGCTTAGGAGGGAACTCTGGCTACACCTTC	CASSLGGNSGYTF
TRBD1	-	TRBJ2-7	TRBV18	TGTGCCAGCTCACCACCGACAGGGGTTCTTCGCGAGCAGTACTTC	CASSPPTGVLREQYF
-	-	TRBJ2-7	TRBV21-1	TGTGCCAGCAGCAAAGAGGGACCCAGGGGATGGGGCCTCAGCTCCTACGAGCAGTACTTC	CASSKEGPRGWGLSSYEQYF
-	-	TRBJ2-6	TRBV19	TGTGCCAGTTCCAGTACTGGGGCCAACGTCCTGACTTTC	CASSSTGANVLTF
TRBD2	-	TRBJ2-7	TRBV7-2	TGTGCCAGCAGCTTAGAGGCTAGCGGGAGACTGGGGCAGTACTTC	CASSLEASGRLGQYF
-	once	TRBJ1-1	TRBV18	TGTGCCAGCTCACCCTCAACAGGTGGGACTGAAGCTTTCTTT	CASSPSTGGTEAFF
-	-	TRBJ2-2	TRBV4-1	TGCGCCAGCAGCCACGGCAGGGCCGGGGAGCTGTTTTTT	CASSHGRAGELFF
-	-	TRBJ1-3	TRBV5-1	TGCGCCAGCAGCTTACCGGGTACTGGAAACACCATATATTTT	CASSLPGTGNTIYF
-	-	TRBJ2-1	TRBV28	TGTGCCAGCAGTTTGGGGCTGGCGGTACCTAATAATGAGCAGTTCTTC	CASSLGLAVPNNEQFF
-	few	TRBJ1-1	TRBV6-6	TGTGCCAGCAGCTCGGACAGTTACACTGAAGCTTTCTTT	CASSSDSYTEAFF
-	-	TRBJ2-5	TRBV19	TGTGCCAGTAGTATCAGGGGCGCAGGAGAGACCCAGTACTTC	CASSIRGAGETQYF
TRBD2	-	TRBJ2-7	TRBV4-2	TGTGCCAGCAGCCAAGTGTGGCCGGGACTAGCGGGGGTGGGCGAGCAGTACTTC	CASSQVWPGLAGVGEQYF
-	-	TRBJ1-2	TRBV7-2	TGTGCCAGCAGCTTAGCGCTACGGAACTATGGCTACACCTTC	CASSLALRNYGYTF
-	-	TRBJ1-1	TRBV11-2	TGTGCCAGCAGCTACGAGGGTAGTGAAGCTTTCTTT	CASSYEGSEAFF
-	-	TRBJ2-6	TRBV7-9	TGTGCCAGCAGCGCCGTGACCAGGGGCTCTGGGGCCAACGTCCTGACTTTC	CASSAVTRGSGANVLTF
-	few	TRBJ2-5	TRBV11-2	TGTGCCAGCAGCACTCAGGGTCTCGGGGGCCAAGAGACCCAGTACTTC	CASSTQGLGGQETQYF
-	-	TRBJ1-4	TRBV19	TGTGCCAGCCGCAGGGGAGCGGCTAATGAAAAACTGTTTTTT	CASRRGAANEKLFF